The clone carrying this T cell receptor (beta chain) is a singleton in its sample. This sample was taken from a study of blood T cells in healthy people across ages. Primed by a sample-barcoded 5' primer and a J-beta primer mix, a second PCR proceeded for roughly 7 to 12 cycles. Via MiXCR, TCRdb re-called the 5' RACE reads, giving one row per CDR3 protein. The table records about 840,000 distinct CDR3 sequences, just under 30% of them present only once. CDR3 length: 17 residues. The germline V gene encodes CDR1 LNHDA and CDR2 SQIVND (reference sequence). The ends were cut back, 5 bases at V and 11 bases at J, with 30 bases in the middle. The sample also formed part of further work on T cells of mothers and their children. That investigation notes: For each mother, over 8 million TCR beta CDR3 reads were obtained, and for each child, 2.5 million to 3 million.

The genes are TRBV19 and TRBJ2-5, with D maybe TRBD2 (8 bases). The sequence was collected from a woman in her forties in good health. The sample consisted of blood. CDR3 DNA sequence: TGTGCCAGTAGTTTCGGCGGGGGGCGGACAGGACACAATGAGCAGTACTTC. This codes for CASSFGGGRTGHNEQYF.